The text below deals with one T cell receptor (beta chain). Its cognate antigen has yet to be identified. No qualities accompany the bases; no much larger clone lies one base away. The entry originates in a study of Ad26.COV2.S vaccination and SARS-CoV-2 variants (dated by TCRdb to the early 2020s). With regard to the full study: Sequencing of the TCRbeta repertoire served to evaluate the specificity and breadth of SARS-CoV-2-reactive T cell receptors following Ad26.COV2.S vaccination. The TCR-sequenced set comprised approximately 32 samples: some 20 Ad26.COV2.S vaccine recipients, 5 placebo recipients and 8 SARS-CoV-2 convalescent individuals. Overall study results and their limits: The authors noted that total T cell responses may have been underestimated by the TCR breadth and depth analyses. After vaccination, spike-specific CD8+ and CD4+ T cell responses were reported to show substantial breadth. Compared with placebo recipients, Ad26.COV2.S recipients showed higher spike-specific TCR breadth (P = 0.0014). Non-spike TCR breadth was comparable between vaccine and placebo recipients, consistent with the vaccine containing only spike.

TCRbeta CDR3 regions were sequenced with the immunoSEQ Assay. After extraction, genomic DNA underwent amplification by bias-controlled multiplex PCR, followed by high-throughput sequencing. From the authors' description of their analysis: To quantify the absolute abundance of each unique TCRbeta CDR3 region, sequences were collapsed and filtered. T cell fraction was estimated by normalization of TCRbeta template counts to usable DNA, with usable DNA being measured through amplification of reference genes present in all nucleated cells. Repertoire TCRs were annotated as SARS-CoV-2-specific when V gene, CDR3 amino acid sequence and J gene were exactly matched to a known reactive TCR set. MIRA supplied the reference SARS-CoV-2 TCR set, which was filtered for enrichment in COVID-19-positive ImmuneCODE repertoires so that public or cross-reactive TCRs were removed. Based on the MIRA antigens, annotated TCRs were further analysed at the level of specific ORF or position within ORF. Breadth was defined as annotated unique rearrangements over total unique productive rearrangements; depth was the summed frequency of those rearrangements. Group comparisons of TCR breadth used two-sided Wilcoxon rank-sum tests. Held by TCRdb, this immuneACCESS table contains in-frame sequences only and omits some clones. Under half of the omission traces to an unresolved V gene where checked; the cause of the rest is unknown. That table furnishes V, J and clone size, whereas the DNA furnished D and trimming. The sample data list just over 350,000 clones, and under 95% of these were observed just once. Under 4% of the sample belongs to the ten largest clones.

The germline V gene encodes CDR1 SNHLY and CDR2 FYNNEI. From its cysteine to its phenylalanine, the CDR3 spans 16 amino acids. The entry retains the CDR3 DNA only, 48 bases that are in frame from base 1. Germline trimming amounts to 4 bases on V and 6 bases on J, with 5 as the count of junction bases outside the gene matches. The sample's time point label, in plain terms: individuals recovered from natural SARS-CoV-2 infection. Specimen: peripheral blood, collected after recovery from COVID-19. The sequence was obtained from a human donor who had recovered from COVID-19. The rearranged chain carries TRBV2 and TRBJ2-1, and 14 bases in between align with TRBD2. In nucleotide form, the sequence is TGTGCCAGCAGTGCGACTAGCGGGGGGGCCCGCAATGAGCAGTTCTTC. The translation is CASSATSGGARNEQFF.